Shown below are 14 T cell receptor beta chains from a single sample sequenced in a study of blood T cell repertoires in COVID-19 (TCRdb year 2020). The library relied on the immunoSEQ multiplex PCR assay. TCRdb limited this immuneACCESS table to in-frame rearrangements with V and J called. A share of clones is missing; checked studies link under half to unresolved V genes, and the rest is unexplained. Present in this sample are about 260,000 clones, around nine tenths of which were seen just once. The leading ten clones occupy about 10% of the sample. The sequencing input was peripheral blood. These receptors all come from a man aged 35-49 years who had recovered from COVID-19.

This clone has more than one count but fewer than ten. The chain combines TRBV6-5 with TRBJ2-5; 9 positions agree with TRBD2. Germline CDR1 MNHEY, CDR2 SVGAGI. V shed 4 bases, J shed 13 bases, and the junction held 10 bases outside the gene matches. There are 13 residues in the CDR3. CDR3 protein: CASSWGAGGRPYF. The CDR3 DNA reads as TGTGCCAGCAGTTGGGGGGCGGGAGGGCGTCCGTACTTC.

This chain joins TRBV28 and TRBJ2-1; 12 nucleotides agree with TRBD2. Germline V gene lookup returns CDR1 MDHEN and CDR2 SYDVKM. This CDR3 contains 17 residues. J lost 1 base, V lost 3 bases, and 4 bases had no gene match. Here the CDR3 reads CASSLPSGGASYNEQFF. CDR3 nucleotide sequence: TGTGCCAGCAGTTTGCCTAGCGGGGGGGCTTCCTACAATGAGCAGTTCTTC.

The chain recombines TRBV5-6 with TRBJ1-1; 10 nucleotides align to TRBD1. This CDR3 spans 13 amino acids. The V gene end was trimmed by 0 bases and the J gene end by 10 bases; junction bases not matched to a gene: 3. Germline V CDR1 and CDR2: SGHDT, YYEEEE. The CDR3 DNA is TGTGCCAGCAGCTTGGGGGACAGGGGTGTAGCTTTCTTT. As protein: CASSLGDRGVAFF.

The gene calls are TRBV29-1 and TRBJ1-3; 9 bases fit TRBD1. Germline CDR1 SQVTM, CDR2 ANQGSEA. The junction had 6 bases not matched to a gene; V was cut back by 7 bases and J by 2 bases. The CDR3 sequence is 14 residues long. The CDR3 bases are TGCAGCGCACAGGGGGCTTTCACTGGAAACACCATATATTTT. Translated, it gives CSAQGAFTGNTIYF.

The chain carries TRBV6-1 and TRBJ1-2; 7 nucleotides match TRBD1. Germline V lookup: CDR1 MNHNS, CDR2 SASEGT. The CDR3 has 16 amino acids. Trimming took 2 bases from V and 8 from J; bases not matched to a gene: 14. CDR3 amino acids: CASSESSRGGSKGYTF. The CDR3 DNA reads as TGTGCCAGCAGTGAAAGTAGCAGAGGGGGCTCAAAAGGCTACACCTTC.

This chain connects TRBV6-2 or TRBV6-3 to TRBJ2-3; possibly TRBD1 for D (6 bases). CDR3 size: 12 residues. Trimming took 2 bases from V and 13 from J, leaving 13 bases between them. Looked up from germline, CDR1 is MNHEY and CDR2 is SVGEGT. The CDR3 nucleotides read TGTGCCAGCAGTTACGGGACAACTAAGGAGTATTTT. Protein product: CASSYGTTKEYF.

This sequence joins TRBV9 and TRBJ2-1; no reliable D call. The CDR3 loop spans 14 amino acids. Germline loops: CDR1 SGDLS, CDR2 YYNGEE. Deletions cut 2 bases from V and 0 bases from J, with 6 bases between. The CDR3 here is CASSVSSSYNEQFF. In DNA form, the CDR3 reads TGTGCCAGCAGCGTTTCGAGCTCCTACAATGAGCAGTTCTTC.

This clone was seen just once. The chain joins TRBV2 to TRBJ1-2; 8 nucleotides agree with TRBD1. Losses at the gene ends were 5 bases for V and 8 bases for J; bases not matched to a gene: 16. CDR1 and CDR2 (germline): SNHLY, FYNNEI. CDR3 length: 16 amino acids. CDR3 in amino acids: CASSRIPGGAGRGYTF. In DNA, the CDR3 is TGTGCCAGCAGTAGGATTCCAGGGGGCGCTGGGAGAGGCTACACCTTC.

V and J are TRBV12-3 or TRBV12-4 and TRBJ2-1; 10 bases align to TRBD1. The length of the CDR3 is 13 residues. Trimming took 8 bases from V and 8 from J; bases not matched to a gene: 6. The CDR3 DNA reads TGTGCCAGCCACGACAGGGGGCCCGATGAGCAGTTCTTC. It is translated as CASHDRGPDEQFF.

This clone was picked up a small number of times. The chain is built from TRBV5-1 and TRBJ2-5; D is ambiguous. Looked up from germline, CDR1 is SGHRS and CDR2 is YFSETQ. The CDR3 is made up of 12 amino acids. Trimming removed 3 bases at V and 3 bases at J, with 6 bases between. The CDR3 DNA reads TGCGCCAGCAGCTCCTTCGAAGAGACCCAGTACTTC. This gives the protein CASSSFEETQYF.

V and J are TRBV27 and TRBJ2-7; the match to TRBD2 covers 14 bases. V was pared by 8 bases and J by 4 bases, with 13 bases of the junction left unmatched. The CDR3 is 17 residues long. Germline V CDR1 and CDR2: MNHEY, SMNVEV (reference sequence). CDR3 protein: CASRSGGTSGSSYEQYF. The CDR3 DNA sequence: TGTGCCAGCCGATCGGGGGGGACTAGCGGGAGCTCGTACGAGCAGTACTTC.

This clone has a single count. This chain joins TRBV15 and TRBJ1-1; the match to TRBD1 covers 7 bases. Germline lookup yields CDR1 LNHNV and CDR2 YYDKDF (reference sequence). The CDR3 length is 14 residues. Unmatched junction bases numbered 9, after V lost 6 bases and J lost 5 bases. For the CDR3, the DNA is TGTGCCACCAGGTCAAGACAGGGTAGGACTGAAGCTTTCTTT. Translated, it gives CATRSRQGRTEAFF.

The chain recombines TRBV30 with TRBJ2-1, with 8 bases lining up with TRBD2. Trimming took 2 bases from V and 2 from J; bases not matched to a gene: 5. There are 15 residues in the CDR3. CDR1 and CDR2 (germline): GTSNPN, SVGIG (reference sequence). The CDR3 sequence is CAWSLGSGAYNEQFF. CDR3 DNA: TGTGCCTGGAGTCTAGGTAGCGGGGCCTACAATGAGCAGTTCTTC.

The V and J genes are TRBV6-5 and TRBJ2-5; TRBD1 might be the D (5 bases). Trimming took off 7 bases at V and 1 base at J, with 13 bases between the two ends. CDR3 length: 14 amino acids. In germline, CDR1 is MNHEY, CDR2 SVGAGI. The CDR3: CASKVTASQETQYF. DNA of the CDR3: TGTGCCAGCAAGGTGACAGCCTCCCAAGAGACCCAGTACTTC.